A selection of T cell receptor beta chains follows, all from one sample in a study of cytomegalovirus exposure and HLA in healthy donors. Clones were read by immunoSEQ multiplex PCR, and TCRdb kept only the in-frame ones, dropping some. This sample yields approximately 120,000 clones, of which over 90% are seen a single time; 1% to 1.5% belongs to the top ten. The source material was PBMCs. These TCRs come from a woman aged 18-29 years in good health and CMV-seronegative. Both conserved end residues are part of each CDR3. A D gene is named only where the DNA matches it firmly. The size entry is marked missing in some rows and otherwise reads once, few, many or a size class.

CDR3 length	D gene	clone size	V gene	J gene	CDR3 DNA	CDR3 protein
18	.	.	TRBV5-1	TRBJ2-1	TGCGCCAGCAGCTTGGATCAGGTGCAATCGGCCTCCTACAATGAGCAGTTCTTC	CASSLDQVQSASYNEQFF
12	TRBD1	.	TRBV19	TRBJ1-2	TGTGCCAGTAGAAGGACAGGCCTTCCTTTCACCTTC	CASRRTGLPFTF
13	.	.	TRBV29-1	TRBJ2-2	TGCAGCGTTGAGGAGAGGAGGGACGGGGAGCTGTTTTTT	CSVEERRDGELFF
16	.	.	TRBV4-1	TRBJ2-1	TGCGCCAGCAGCCAGACCCCGACAGCTCTTTACAATGAGCAGTTCTTC	CASSQTPTALYNEQFF
13	TRBD2	.	TRBV18	TRBJ2-3	TGTGCCAGCTCACCACAGGGAGGGGATACGCAGTATTTT	CASSPQGGDTQYF
14	.	few	TRBV6-1	TRBJ1-6	TGTGCCAGCAGCGGGACAACCGGAGGTTCACCCCTCCACTTT	CASSGTTGGSPLHF
14	TRBD1	.	TRBV5-5	TRBJ1-2	TGTGCCAGCAGATTCCAGACAGGGGATGGTGGCTACACCTTC	CASRFQTGDGGYTF
12	.	.	TRBV15	TRBJ2-2	TGTGCCACCAGCAGAGTGAGCGGGGAGCTGTTTTTT	CATSRVSGELFF
14	.	.	TRBV2	TRBJ1-4	TGTGCCAGCAGTGAAGGGGCGGGTAATGAAAAACTGTTTTTT	CASSEGAGNEKLFF
15	.	.	TRBV19	TRBJ2-7	TGTGCCAGTAGTCATGAGCCGGGGAATTCCTACGAGCAGTACTTC	CASSHEPGNSYEQYF
17	TRBD2	.	TRBV7-2	TRBJ2-2	TGTGCCAGCAGCTTAGGGCTAGCGGGAGGATCCACCGGGGAGCTGTTTTTT	CASSLGLAGGSTGELFF
16	.	.	TRBV11-1	TRBJ2-3	TGTGCCAGCAGCTTAGGTCCCTTTAGTAGCACAGATACGCAGTATTTT	CASSLGPFSSTDTQYF
16	TRBD2	.	TRBV5-1	TRBJ2-7	TGCGCCAGCAGCCCCTCGGGACTAGCGGGAGTCAACGAGCAGTACTTC	CASSPSGLAGVNEQYF
16	.	.	TRBV15	TRBJ1-1	TGTGCCACCAGCGAAGTTACAGGGCTGGGAAACACTGAAGCTTTCTTT	CATSEVTGLGNTEAFF
14	TRBD1	.	TRBV11-2	TRBJ2-7	TGTGCCAGCAGCGCCTGGGACAGGGCCAACGAGCAGTACTTC	CASSAWDRANEQYF
14	TRBD1	.	TRBV5-6	TRBJ1-2	TGTGCCGCAGCAGGAGGCAGGGGGCATGTTGGCTACACCTTC	CAAAGGRGHVGYTF
14	.	.	TRBV4-2	TRBJ2-7	TGTGCCAGCAGCCAAGAAGAGGGAAGCTACGAGCAGTACTTC	CASSQEEGSYEQYF